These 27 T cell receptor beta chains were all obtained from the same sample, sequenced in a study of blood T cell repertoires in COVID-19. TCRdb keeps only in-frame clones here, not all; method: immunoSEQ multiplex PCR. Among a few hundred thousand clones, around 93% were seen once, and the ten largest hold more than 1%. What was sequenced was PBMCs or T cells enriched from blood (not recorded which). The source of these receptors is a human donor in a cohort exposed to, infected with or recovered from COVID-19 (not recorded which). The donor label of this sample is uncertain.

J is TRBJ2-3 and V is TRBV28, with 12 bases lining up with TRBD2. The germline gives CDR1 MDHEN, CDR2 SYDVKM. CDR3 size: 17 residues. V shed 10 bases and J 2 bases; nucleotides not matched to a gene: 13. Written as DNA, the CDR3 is TGTGCCACCATGACTAGCGGGGGAGATCATCTCACAGATACGCAGTATTTT. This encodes CATMTSGGDHLTDTQYF.

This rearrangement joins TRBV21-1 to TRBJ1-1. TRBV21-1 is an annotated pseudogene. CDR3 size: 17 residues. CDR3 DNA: TGTGCCAGCAGCAGCACCGGGAATCCCACAAGGAGGACTGAAGCTTTCTTT. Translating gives CASSSTGNPTRRTEAFF.

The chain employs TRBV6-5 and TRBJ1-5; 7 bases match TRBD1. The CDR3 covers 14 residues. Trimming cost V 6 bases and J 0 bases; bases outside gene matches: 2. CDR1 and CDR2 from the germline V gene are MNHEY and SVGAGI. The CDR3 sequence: CASSRGYSNQPQHF. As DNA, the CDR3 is TGTGCCAGCAGCAGGGGGTATAGCAATCAGCCCCAGCATTTT.

The CDR3, as DNA: TGTGCCAGCATAGCTGAGGGGAGGAATCAGCCCCAGCATTTT. Amino acids: CASIAEGRNQPQHF. The chain employs TRBV19 and TRBJ1-5, with D tentatively TRBD1 (5 bases). CDR3 size: 14 residues. Per the germline V gene, CDR1 is LNHDA and CDR2 is SQIVND (reference sequence). V was shortened by 9 bases and J by 4 bases, with 16 bases between the two germline ends.

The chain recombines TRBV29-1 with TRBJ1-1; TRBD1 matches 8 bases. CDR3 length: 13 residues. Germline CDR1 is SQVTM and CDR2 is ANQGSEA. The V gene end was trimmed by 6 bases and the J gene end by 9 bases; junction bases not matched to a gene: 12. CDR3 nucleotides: TGCAGCGTATACGGGGACAGGAAGGGGCAAGCTTTCTTT. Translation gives CSVYGDRKGQAFF. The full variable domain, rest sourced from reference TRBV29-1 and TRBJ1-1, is SAVISQKPSRDICQRGTSLTIQCQVDSQVTMMFWYRQQPGQSLTLIATANQGSEATYESGFVIDKFPISRPNLTFSTLTVSNMSPEDSSIYLCSVYGDRKGQAFFGQGTRLTVV.

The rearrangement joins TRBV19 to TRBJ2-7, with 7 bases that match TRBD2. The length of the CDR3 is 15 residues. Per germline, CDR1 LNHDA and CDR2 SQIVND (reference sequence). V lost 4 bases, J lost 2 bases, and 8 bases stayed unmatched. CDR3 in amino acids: CASSNGGGTTYEQYF. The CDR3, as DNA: TGTGCCAGTAGTAACGGCGGGGGTACCACCTACGAGCAGTACTTC.

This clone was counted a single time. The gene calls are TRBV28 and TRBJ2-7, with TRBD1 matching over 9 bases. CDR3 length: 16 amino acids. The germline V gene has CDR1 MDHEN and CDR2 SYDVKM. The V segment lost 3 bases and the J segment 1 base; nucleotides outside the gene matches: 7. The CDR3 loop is CASSFGTGLMSYEQYF. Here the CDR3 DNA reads TGTGCCAGCAGTTTTGGGACAGGGCTTATGTCCTACGAGCAGTACTTC.

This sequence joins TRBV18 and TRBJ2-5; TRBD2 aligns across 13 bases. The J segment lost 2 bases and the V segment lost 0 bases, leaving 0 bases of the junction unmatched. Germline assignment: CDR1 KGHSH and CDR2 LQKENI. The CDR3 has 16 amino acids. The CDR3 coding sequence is TGTGCCAGCTCACCACCGGGACTAGCGGGGCAAGAGACCCAGTACTTC. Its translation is CASSPPGLAGQETQYF.

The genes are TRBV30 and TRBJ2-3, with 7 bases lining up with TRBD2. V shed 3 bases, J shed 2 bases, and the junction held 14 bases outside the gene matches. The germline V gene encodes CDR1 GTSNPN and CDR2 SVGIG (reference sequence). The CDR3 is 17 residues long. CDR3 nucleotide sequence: TGTGCCTGGAGGAACCCCCGGGACTACTCAGACACAGATACGCAGTATTTT. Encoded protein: CAWRNPRDYSDTDTQYF. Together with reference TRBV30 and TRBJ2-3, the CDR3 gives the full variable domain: SQTIHQWPATLVQPVGSPLSLECTVEGTSNPNLYWYRQAAGRGLQLLFYSVGIGQISSEVPQNLSASRPQDRQFILSSKKLLLSDSGFYLCAWRNPRDYSDTDTQYFGPGTRLTVL.

The CDR3 DNA reads TGCGCCAGCAGCGGTAGCGGGGGGGTTTACAATGAGCAGTTCTTC. Translating it yields CASSGSGGVYNEQFF. The chain has TRBV5-1 and TRBJ2-1; TRBD2 matches 11 bases. CDR3 length: 15 amino acids. V was pared by 4 bases and J by 4 bases, with 4 bases of the junction left unmatched. CDR1 is SGHRS, CDR2 YFSETQ, per germline. Full variable domain (missing parts from reference TRBV5-1 and TRBJ2-1): KAGVTQTPRYLIKTRGQQVTLSCSPISGHRSVSWYQQTPGQGLQFLFEYFSETQRNKGNFPGRFSGRQFSNSRSEMNVSTLELGDSALYLCASSGSGGVYNEQFFGPGTRLTVL.

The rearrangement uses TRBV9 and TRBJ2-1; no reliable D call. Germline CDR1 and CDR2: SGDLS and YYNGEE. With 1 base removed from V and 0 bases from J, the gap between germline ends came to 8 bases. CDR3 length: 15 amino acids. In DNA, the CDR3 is TGTGCCAGCAGCGTAAACACCGTCTCCTACAATGAGCAGTTCTTC. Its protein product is CASSVNTVSYNEQFF.

The CDR3 sequence: CASSPGTGDEYGYTF. The CDR3 nucleotides are TGCGCCAGCAGCCCCGGGACAGGCGACGAATATGGCTACACCTTC. The chain carries TRBV5-1 and TRBJ1-2, with 8 bases fitting TRBD1. V trimming: 4 bases; J trimming: 5 bases; junction bases outside the gene matches: 10. The CDR3 contains 15 residues. Per the germline V gene, CDR1 is SGHRS and CDR2 is YFSETQ.

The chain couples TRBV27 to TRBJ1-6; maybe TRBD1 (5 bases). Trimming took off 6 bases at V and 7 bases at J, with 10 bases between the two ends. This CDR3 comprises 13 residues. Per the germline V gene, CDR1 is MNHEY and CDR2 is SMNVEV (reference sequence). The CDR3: CASRGQTNSPLHF. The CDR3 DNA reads TGTGCCAGCAGGGGGCAGACCAATTCACCCCTCCACTTT.

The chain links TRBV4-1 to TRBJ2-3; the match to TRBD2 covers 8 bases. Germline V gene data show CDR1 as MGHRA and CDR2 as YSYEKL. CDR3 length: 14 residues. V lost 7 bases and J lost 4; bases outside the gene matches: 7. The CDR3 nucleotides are TGCGCCAGCATGCCGGGGGGGCCCCCAGATACGCAGTATTTT. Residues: CASMPGGPPDTQYF.

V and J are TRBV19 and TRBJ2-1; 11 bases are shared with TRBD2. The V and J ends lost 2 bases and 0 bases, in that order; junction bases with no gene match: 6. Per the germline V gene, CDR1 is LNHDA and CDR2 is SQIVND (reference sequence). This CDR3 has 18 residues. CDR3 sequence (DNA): TGTGCCAGTAGTATAATTAGCGGGGGGGTAAGCTCCTACAATGAGCAGTTCTTC. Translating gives CASSIISGGVSSYNEQFF.

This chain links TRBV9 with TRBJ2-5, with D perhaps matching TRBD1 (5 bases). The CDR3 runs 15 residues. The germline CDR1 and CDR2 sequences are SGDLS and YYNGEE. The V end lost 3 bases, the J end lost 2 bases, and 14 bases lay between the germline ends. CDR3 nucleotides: TGTGCCAGCAGCGCAGGATTAGCAGGGCAAGAGACCCAGTACTTC. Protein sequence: CASSAGLAGQETQYF.

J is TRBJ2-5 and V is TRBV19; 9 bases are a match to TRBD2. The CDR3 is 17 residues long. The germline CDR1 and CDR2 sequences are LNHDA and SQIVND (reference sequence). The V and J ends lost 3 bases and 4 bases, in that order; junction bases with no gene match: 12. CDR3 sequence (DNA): TGTGCCAGTAGTATGTCCTTTGCTAGCGGGGTCCCAGAGACCCAGTACTTC. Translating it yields CASSMSFASGVPETQYF.

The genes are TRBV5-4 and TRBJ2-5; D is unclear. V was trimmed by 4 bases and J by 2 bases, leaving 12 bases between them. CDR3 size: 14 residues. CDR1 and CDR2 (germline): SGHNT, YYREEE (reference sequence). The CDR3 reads CASSLGSRQETQYF. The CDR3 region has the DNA TGTGCCAGCAGCCTGGGTAGTCGGCAAGAGACCCAGTACTTC.

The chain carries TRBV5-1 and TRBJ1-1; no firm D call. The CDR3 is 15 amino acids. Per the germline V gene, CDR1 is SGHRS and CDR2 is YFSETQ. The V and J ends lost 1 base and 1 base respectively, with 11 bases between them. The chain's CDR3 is CASSLFLLENTEAFF. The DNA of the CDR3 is TGCGCCAGCAGCTTGTTCCTCTTAGAGAACACTGAAGCTTTCTTT.

The CDR3 DNA sequence: TGTGCCAGCAGCTTGGAGGCTAGCGATGAGCAGTTCTTC. Translation gives CASSLEASDEQFF. This chain links TRBV5-5 with TRBJ2-1, with D possibly being TRBD2 (6 bases). V lost 0 bases, J lost 8 bases, and 9 bases lay in between. Germline V gives CDR1 SGHKS, CDR2 YYEKEE (reference sequence). This CDR3 comprises 13 residues. The complete variable domain, with remaining parts taken from reference TRBV5-5 and TRBJ2-1, reads DAGVTQSPTHLIKTRGQQVTLRCSPISGHKSVSWYQQVLGQGPQFIFQYYEKEERGRGNFPDRFSARQFPNYSSELNVNALLLGDSALYLCASSLEASDEQFFGPGTRLTVL.

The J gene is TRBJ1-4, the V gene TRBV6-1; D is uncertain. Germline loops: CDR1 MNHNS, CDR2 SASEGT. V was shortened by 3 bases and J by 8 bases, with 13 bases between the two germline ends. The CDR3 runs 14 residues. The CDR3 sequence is CASSDPGRGEKLFF. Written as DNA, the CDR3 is TGTGCCAGCAGTGATCCGGGCCGAGGGGAAAAACTGTTTTTT.

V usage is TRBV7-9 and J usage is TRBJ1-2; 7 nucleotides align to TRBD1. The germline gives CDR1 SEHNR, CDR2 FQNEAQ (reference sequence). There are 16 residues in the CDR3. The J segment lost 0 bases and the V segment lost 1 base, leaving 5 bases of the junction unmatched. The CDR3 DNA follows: TGTGCCAGCAGCTTAGAGGGGGACAGCGCTAACTATGGCTACACCTTC. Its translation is CASSLEGDSANYGYTF.

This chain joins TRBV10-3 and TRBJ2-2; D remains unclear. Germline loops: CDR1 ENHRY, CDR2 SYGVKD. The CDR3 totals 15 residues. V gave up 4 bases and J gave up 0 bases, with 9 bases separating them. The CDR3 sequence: CAISADTSNTGELFF. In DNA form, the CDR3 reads TGTGCCATCAGTGCCGACACCTCGAACACCGGGGAGCTGTTTTTT.

In DNA form, the CDR3 reads TGTGCCAGCAGTGTGACAGGGGGCTACGAGCAGTACTTC. Translation gives CASSVTGGYEQYF. The V call is TRBV27, the J call TRBJ2-7, with 9 bases matching TRBD1. The CDR3 contains 13 residues. CDR1 is MNHEY and CDR2 is SMNVEV in the germline V gene (reference sequence). V was pared by 5 bases and J by 3 bases, with 2 bases of the junction left unmatched.

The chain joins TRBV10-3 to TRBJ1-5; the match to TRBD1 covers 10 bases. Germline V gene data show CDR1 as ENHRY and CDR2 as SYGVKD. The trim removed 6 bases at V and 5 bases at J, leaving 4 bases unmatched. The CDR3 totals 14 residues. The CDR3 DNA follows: TGTGCCATCAGCCGACAGGGGGCAGATCAGCCCCAGCATTTT. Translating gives CAISRQGADQPQHF.

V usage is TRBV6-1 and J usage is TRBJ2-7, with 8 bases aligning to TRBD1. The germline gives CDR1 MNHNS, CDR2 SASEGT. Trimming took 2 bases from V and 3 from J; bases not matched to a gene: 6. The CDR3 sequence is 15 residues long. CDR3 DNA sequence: TGTGCCAGCAGTGAATTTGAGGACAGGGTCTACGAGCAGTACTTC. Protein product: CASSEFEDRVYEQYF.

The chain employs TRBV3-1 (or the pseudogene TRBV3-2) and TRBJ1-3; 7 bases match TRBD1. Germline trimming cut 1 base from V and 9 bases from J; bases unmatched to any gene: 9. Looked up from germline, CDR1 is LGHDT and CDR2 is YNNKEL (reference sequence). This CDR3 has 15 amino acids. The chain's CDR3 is CASSQGVGGVATIYF. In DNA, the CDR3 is TGTGCCAGCAGCCAAGGGGTAGGGGGCGTGGCCACCATATATTTT.